This T cell receptor (beta chain) is from a study of blood T cell repertoires in COVID-19. Trimming took 1 base from V and 6 from J; bases not matched to a gene: 3. The CDR3 totals 13 residues. CDR1 is SGHDT, CDR2 YYEEEE, per germline. Original processing methods: Amplification from reference gene primers served as the basis for estimated nucleated cell counts. TCRdb's copy holds only in-frame clones and misses some; the assay was immunoSEQ multiplex PCR. D and trimming come from the DNA, and the V and J calls and clone size come from that table. This repertoire shows 350,000 to 400,000 clones, 80% to 90% found once; its top ten account for about 7.1%.

Source material: peripheral blood. The chain links TRBV5-6 to TRBJ1-1, with TRBD1 matching over 7 bases. This receptor was taken from a woman in her fifties or sixties with COVID-19, enrolled during active disease. CDR3 residues: CASSLYRGPEAFF. In DNA, the CDR3 is TGTGCCAGCAGCTTGTACAGGGGACCTGAAGCTTTCTTT.